This TCR beta chain was sequenced in a study of blood T cell repertoires in COVID-19. Study context: PBMCs, B-cell-depleted T cells, or T cells provided the cDNA or gDNA that made up the material.

Authors' analysis steps: The assay estimated nucleated cells by amplifying reference gene primers. Using immunoSEQ multiplex PCR, the repertoire was profiled, and TCRdb retains in-frame clones only, with some absent. For V, J and clone size, that table is used; D and trimming come from the DNA. The table records hundreds of thousands of clones, 70% to 90% of them present only once. In its sample, this clone was seen a few times. The CDR3 spans 16 residues. The rearrangement joins TRBV21-1 to TRBJ1-5; the D call of TRBD1 is as the table states it, not checked on the DNA. TRBV21-1 is a documented pseudogene. Sequences were obtained from peripheral blood. This clonotype originated in a woman aged 18 to 35 with acute or convalescent COVID-19. The CDR3 loop is CASSITEGAGNQPQHF. In DNA form, the CDR3 reads TGTGCCAGCAGCATAACGGAGGGGGCGGGCAATCAGCCCCAGCATTTT.